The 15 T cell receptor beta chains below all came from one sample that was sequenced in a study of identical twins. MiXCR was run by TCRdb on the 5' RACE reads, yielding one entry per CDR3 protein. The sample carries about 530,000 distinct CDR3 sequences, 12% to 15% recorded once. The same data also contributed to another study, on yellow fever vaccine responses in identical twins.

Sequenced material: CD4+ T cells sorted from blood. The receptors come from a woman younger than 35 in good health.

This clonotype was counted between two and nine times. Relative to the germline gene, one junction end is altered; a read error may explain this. The CDR3 region is CASSATPTDRGQCF. DNA of the CDR3: TGTGCCAGCAGCGCGACGCCGACAGATCGGGGGCAGTGTTTT. The V and J genes are TRBV27 and TRBJ2-3; D is tentatively TRBD1 or TRBD2 (6 bases each). Germline lookup yields CDR1 MNHEY and CDR2 SMNVEV (reference sequence). The CDR3 extends over 14 amino acids.

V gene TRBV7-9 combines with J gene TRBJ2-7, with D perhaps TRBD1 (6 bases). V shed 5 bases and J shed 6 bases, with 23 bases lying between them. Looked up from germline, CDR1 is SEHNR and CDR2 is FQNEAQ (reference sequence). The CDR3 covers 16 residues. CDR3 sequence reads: CASSASGAIHRGEQYV. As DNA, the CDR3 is TGTGCCAGCAGCGCGTCAGGGGCGATCCACAGAGGCGAGCAGTACGTC.

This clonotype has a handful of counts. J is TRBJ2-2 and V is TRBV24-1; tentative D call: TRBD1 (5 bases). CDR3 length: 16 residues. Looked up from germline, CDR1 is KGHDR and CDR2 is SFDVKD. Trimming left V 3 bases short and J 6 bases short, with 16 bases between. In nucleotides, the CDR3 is TGTGCCACCAGTGATGGGGCTACTAAGAGCGCCGGGGAGCTGTTTTTT. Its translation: CATSDGATKSAGELFF.

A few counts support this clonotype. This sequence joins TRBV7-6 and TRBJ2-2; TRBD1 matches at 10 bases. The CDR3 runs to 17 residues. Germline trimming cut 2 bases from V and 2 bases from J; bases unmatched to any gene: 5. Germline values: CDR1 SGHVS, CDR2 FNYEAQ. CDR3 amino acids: CASSLRRDRGNTGELFF. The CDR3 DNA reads TGTGCCAGCAGCTTAAGACGGGACAGGGGTAACACCGGGGAGCTGTTTTTT.

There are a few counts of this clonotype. CDR3 loop: CASSQGGMSNQPQHF. Written as DNA, the CDR3 is TGTGCCAGCAGCCAAGGGGGGATGAGCAATCAGCCCCAGCATTTT. The rearrangement links TRBV3-1 to TRBJ1-5; possible D gene TRBD1, 5 bases. The CDR3 has 15 amino acids. CDR1 is LGHDT and CDR2 is YNNKEL in the germline V gene (reference sequence). V dropped 1 base and J dropped 1 base, with 8 bases sitting between them.

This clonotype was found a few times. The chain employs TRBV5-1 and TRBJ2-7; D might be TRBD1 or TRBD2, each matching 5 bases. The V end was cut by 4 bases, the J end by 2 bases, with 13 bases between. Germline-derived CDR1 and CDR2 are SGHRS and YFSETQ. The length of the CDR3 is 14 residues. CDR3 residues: CASSPGTGTYEQYF. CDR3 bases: TGCGCCAGCAGCCCAGGGACGGGTACCTACGAGCAGTACTTC.

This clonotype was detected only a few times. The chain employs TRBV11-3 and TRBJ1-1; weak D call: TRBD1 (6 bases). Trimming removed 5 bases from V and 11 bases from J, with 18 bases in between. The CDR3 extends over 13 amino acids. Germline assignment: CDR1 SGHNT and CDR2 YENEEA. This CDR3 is CASSPSSGANAFF. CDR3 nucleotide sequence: TGTGCCAGCAGCCCAAGTTCGGGGGCTAATGCTTTCTTT. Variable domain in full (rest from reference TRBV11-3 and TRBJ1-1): EAGVVQSPRYKIIEKKQPVAFWCNPISGHNTLYWYLQNLGQGPELLIRYENEEAVDDSQLPKDRFSAERLKGVDSTLKIQPAELGDSAVYLCASSPSSGANAFFGQGTRLTVV.

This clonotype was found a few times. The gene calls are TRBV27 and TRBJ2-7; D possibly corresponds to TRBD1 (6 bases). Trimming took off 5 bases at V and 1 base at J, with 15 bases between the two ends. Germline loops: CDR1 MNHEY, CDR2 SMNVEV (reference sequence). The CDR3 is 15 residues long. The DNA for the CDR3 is TGTGCCAGCAGTCGCCTGGGACAACCGTCCTACGAGCAGTACGTC. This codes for CASSRLGQPSYEQYV.

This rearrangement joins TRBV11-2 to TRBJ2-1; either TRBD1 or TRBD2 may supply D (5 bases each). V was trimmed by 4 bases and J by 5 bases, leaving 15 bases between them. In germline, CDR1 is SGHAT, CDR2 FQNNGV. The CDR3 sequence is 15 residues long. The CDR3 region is CASSSIRDGNNEQFF. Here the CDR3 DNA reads TGTGCCAGCAGCTCAATCCGGGACGGAAACAATGAGCAGTTCTTC.

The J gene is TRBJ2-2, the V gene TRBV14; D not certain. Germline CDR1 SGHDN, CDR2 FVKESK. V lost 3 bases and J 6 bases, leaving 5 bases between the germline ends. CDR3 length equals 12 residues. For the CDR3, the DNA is TGTGCCAGCAGCCACGGATCCGGGGAGCTGTTTTTT. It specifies CASSHGSGELFF.

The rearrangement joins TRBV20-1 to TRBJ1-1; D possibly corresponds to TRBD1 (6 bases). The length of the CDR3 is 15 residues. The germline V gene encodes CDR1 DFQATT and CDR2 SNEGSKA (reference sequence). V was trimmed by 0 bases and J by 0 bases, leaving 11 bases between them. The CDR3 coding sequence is TGCAGTGCTAGAGATCAGGGGCGGCTGAACACTGAAGCTTTCTTT. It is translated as CSARDQGRLNTEAFF.

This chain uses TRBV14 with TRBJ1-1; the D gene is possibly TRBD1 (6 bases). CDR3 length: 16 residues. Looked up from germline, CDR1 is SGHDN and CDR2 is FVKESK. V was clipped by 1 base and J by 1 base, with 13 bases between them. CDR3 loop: CASSQAGGLGNTEAFF. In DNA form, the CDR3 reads TGTGCCAGCAGCCAAGCTGGGGGGCTTGGGAACACTGAAGCTTTCTTT. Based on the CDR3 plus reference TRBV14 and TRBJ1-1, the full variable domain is EAGVTQFPSHSVIEKGQTVTLRCDPISGHDNLYWYRRVMGKEIKFLLHFVKESKQDESGMPNNRFLAERTGGTYSTLKVQPAELEDSGVYFCASSQAGGLGNTEAFFGQGTRLTVV.

The DNA of the CDR3 is TGTGCCAGCAGTTTAGTAGTGGGGCGGCAGCCCCAGCATTTT. Protein: CASSLVVGRQPQHF. The chain is built from TRBV12-3 or TRBV12-4 and TRBJ1-5; D is possibly TRBD1 (5 bases). The length of the CDR3 is 14 residues. Trimming cost V 1 base and J 7 bases, with 11 bases left between them.

Here the CDR3 reads CSVAQTRENTEAFF. Here the CDR3 DNA reads TGCAGCGTGGCCCAGACAAGAGAAAACACTGAAGCTTTCTTT. The chain recombines TRBV29-1 with TRBJ1-1; D call uncertain. V was clipped by 6 bases and J by 2 bases, with 16 bases between them. This CDR3 comprises 14 residues. From germline, CDR1 is SQVTM and CDR2 ANQGSEA.

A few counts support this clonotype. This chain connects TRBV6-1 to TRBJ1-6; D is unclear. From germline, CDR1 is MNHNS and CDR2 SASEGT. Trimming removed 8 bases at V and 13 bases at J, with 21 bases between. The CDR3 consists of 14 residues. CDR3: CASGPSSPPRPLHF. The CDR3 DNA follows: TGTGCCAGCGGGCCCAGCAGCCCTCCGAGGCCCCTCCACTTT.